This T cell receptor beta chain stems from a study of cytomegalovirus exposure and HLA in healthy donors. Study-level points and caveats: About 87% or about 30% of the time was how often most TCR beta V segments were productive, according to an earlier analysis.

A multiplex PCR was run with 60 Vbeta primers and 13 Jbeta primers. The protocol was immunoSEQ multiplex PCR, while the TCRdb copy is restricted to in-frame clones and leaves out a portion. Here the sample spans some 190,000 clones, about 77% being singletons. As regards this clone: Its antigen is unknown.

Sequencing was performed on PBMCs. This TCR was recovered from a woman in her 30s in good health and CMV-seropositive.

CDR3 nucleotides: TGTGCCAGCAGACAACAATACAGGGACCAGACCTACGAGCAGTACTTC. Protein sequence: CASRQQYRDQTYEQYF. This chain uses TRBV28 with TRBJ2-7, with D perhaps matching TRBD1 (6 bases). Germline assignment: CDR1 MDHEN and CDR2 SYDVKM. This CDR3 spans 16 amino acids. V was cut by 6 bases and J by 2 bases, with 20 bases left in between.